The TCR beta chain under discussion was sequenced for a study of blood T cell repertoires in COVID-19. In the authors' methods: Reference gene primer amplification yielded estimated nucleated cell counts. Assay: immunoSEQ multiplex PCR; the TCRdb copy retains only in-frame clones and omits some. V and J calls and clone size are given by that table; D and trimming were obtained from the DNA. Of approximately 91,000 clones listed, 75% to 85% were seen once; the top ten hold roughly 19%. V was cut by 1 base and J by 0 bases, with 11 bases left in between. From germline, CDR1 is SGHRS and CDR2 YFSETQ. The CDR3 covers 17 residues.

The specimen sequenced was peripheral blood. The rearrangement joins TRBV5-1 to TRBJ2-6; D is perhaps TRBD1 (6 bases). The receptor comes from a human donor in a cohort sampled during active COVID-19. CDR3 amino acids: CASSLMGQPSGANVLTF. In nucleotides, the CDR3 is TGCGCCAGCAGCTTGATGGGACAACCCTCTGGGGCCAACGTCCTGACTTTC.